Following are 20 T cell receptor beta chains from one sample sequenced in a study of T cell repertoires in MIS-A myocarditis. The protocol was immunoSEQ multiplex PCR, while the TCRdb copy is restricted to in-frame clones and leaves out a portion. Of 10,000 to 13,000 clones listed, roughly 80% are singletons. Sequencing used right ventricle heart tissue obtained at autopsy. The receptors shown here come from a man between 18 and 29 years old with fulminant myocarditis from multisystem inflammatory syndrome in adults (MIS-A) after COVID-19.

The chain is built from TRBV21-1 and TRBJ2-1; the D segment call TRBD2 is taken from the table without a DNA check. TRBV21-1 is designated a pseudogene. CDR3 length: 17 amino acids. CDR3 in DNA: TGTGCCAGCAGCCCGGGGCCCGGGACTAGCGAAGTCCAAGAGCAGTTCTTC. Encoded protein: CASSPGPGTSEVQEQFF.

This clone was seen more than once but under ten times. The chain carries TRBV27 and TRBJ2-5; 8 positions agree with TRBD1. The length of the CDR3 is 14 residues. Germline V gene sequence: CDR1 MNHEY, CDR2 SMNVEV (reference sequence). Trimming cost V 8 bases and J 4 bases; bases outside gene matches: 9. The CDR3 spells CASSPGQAGETQYF. DNA for the CDR3: TGTGCCAGCTCCCCGGGACAGGCTGGAGAGACCCAGTACTTC.

The V and J genes are TRBV7-9 and TRBJ2-5, with 9 bases aligning to TRBD2. Per germline, CDR1 SEHNR and CDR2 FQNEAQ (reference sequence). V lost 5 bases to trimming and J lost 5 bases; unmatched junction nucleotides: 12. The CDR3 is 16 residues long. DNA of the CDR3: TGTGCCAGCAGCCCTCTCTTTAGCGGGAGATTGGAGACCCAGTACTTC. Translation: CASSPLFSGRLETQYF.

The rearrangement links TRBV4-1 to TRBJ2-2, with 7 bases identical to TRBD2. Trimming cost V 4 bases and J 5 bases; bases outside gene matches: 7. The germline V gene encodes CDR1 MGHRA and CDR2 YSYEKL. This CDR3 has 15 residues. CDR3 bases: TGCGCCAGCAGCCCACGGACTAGGTCAACCGGGGAGCTGTTTTTT. Amino acid sequence: CASSPRTRSTGELFF.

The rearrangement links TRBV28 to TRBJ2-3; 7 bases are a match to TRBD1. Germline loops: CDR1 MDHEN, CDR2 SYDVKM. With 8 bases clipped from V and 1 base from J, the junction kept 9 bases outside the gene matches. The CDR3 has 15 amino acids. In DNA, the CDR3 is TGTGCCAGCCATATTCGCGGACAGGGCACAGATACGCAGTATTTT. It encodes CASHIRGQGTDTQYF. Complete variable domain (other parts from reference TRBV28 and TRBJ2-3): DVKVTQSSRYLVKRTGEKVFLECVQDMDHENMFWYRQDPGLGLRLIYFSYDVKMKEKGDIPEGYSVSREKKERFSLILESASTNQTSMYLCASHIRGQGTDTQYFGPGTRLTVL.

This chain's CDR3 is CAISDRDRSSYEQYF. The CDR3 DNA reads TGTGCCATCAGTGACCGGGACAGGTCATCCTACGAGCAGTACTTC. V usage is TRBV10-3 and J usage is TRBJ2-7, with 8 nucleotides matching TRBD1. This CDR3 has 15 residues. With V trimmed by 3 bases and J by 1 base, 5 bases remained unmatched. The germline CDR1 and CDR2 sequences are ENHRY and SYGVKD.

The chain carries TRBV4-1 and TRBJ2-3, with TRBD2 identical over 10 bases. Trimming at V came to 4 bases and at J to 5 bases, leaving 6 bases not matched to a gene. The CDR3 extends over 15 amino acids. CDR1 is MGHRA and CDR2 is YSYEKL in the germline V gene. CDR3 loop: CASSRRLAGEDTQYF. The CDR3 coding sequence is TGCGCCAGCAGCCGTCGGCTAGCGGGAGAAGATACGCAGTATTTT.

The sample holds a few counts of this clone. J is TRBJ2-1 and V is TRBV24-1; the D gene is possibly TRBD2 (6 bases). CDR1 is KGHDR, CDR2 SFDVKD, per germline. V gave up 1 base and J gave up 2 bases, with 11 bases separating them. The CDR3 length is 16 residues. CDR3 nucleotide sequence: TGTGCCACCAGTGATTTTTCGGGGGACCCCTACAATGAGCAGTTCTTC. This sequence encodes CATSDFSGDPYNEQFF.

This chain joins TRBV9 and TRBJ1-2; D might be TRBD1 (5 bases). Germline lookup yields CDR1 SGDLS and CDR2 YYNGEE. The CDR3 is 11 amino acids. V lost 3 bases and J lost 7, with 7 bases in between. The CDR3 here is CASSDDSGYTF. The CDR3 bases are TGTGCCAGCAGCGACGACAGTGGCTACACCTTC.

This chain uses TRBV5-1 with TRBJ1-5; 7 positions match TRBD1. The CDR3 covers 14 residues. Germline lookup yields CDR1 SGHRS and CDR2 YFSETQ. Trimming cost V 4 bases and J 5 bases; bases outside gene matches: 6. The CDR3 nucleotides read TGCGCCAGCAGCAGGACAGGAGGGGATCAGCCCCAGCATTTT. Translation: CASSRTGGDQPQHF.

The chain employs TRBV12-3 or TRBV12-4 and TRBJ1-3, with D uncertain. The CDR3 sequence is 10 residues long. The germline V and J ends were trimmed by 6 bases and 6 bases, with 3 bases remaining between them. CDR3 sequence reads: CASSTNTIYF. The CDR3, as DNA: TGTGCCAGCAGCACAAACACCATATATTTT.

The genes are TRBV6-5 and TRBJ2-1; D is undetermined. CDR3 length equals 14 residues. Germline CDR1 MNHEY, CDR2 SVGAGI. Trimming stripped 3 bases from V and 4 bases from J, with 10 bases between. The DNA for the CDR3 is TGTGCCAGCAGTTATGAAGGCCCGTACAATGAGCAGTTCTTC. This sequence encodes CASSYEGPYNEQFF.

V is TRBV9 and J is TRBJ1-5, with D perhaps TRBD1 (5 bases). This CDR3 comprises 16 residues. The V gene lost 3 bases and the J gene lost 0 bases, with 13 bases spanning the gap. Germline CDR1 and CDR2: SGDLS and YYNGEE. The CDR3 DNA is TGTGCCAGCAGCGAGGGGCCGATTTATAGCAATCAGCCCCAGCATTTT. It is translated as CASSEGPIYSNQPQHF.

The chain joins TRBV5-1 to TRBJ2-1, with 9 bases lining up with TRBD2. The CDR3 spans 15 residues. Germline V lookup: CDR1 SGHRS, CDR2 YFSETQ. With 0 bases clipped from V and 2 bases from J, the junction kept 0 bases outside the gene matches. The CDR3 sequence: CASSLGLAAYNEQFF. DNA of the CDR3: TGCGCCAGCAGCTTGGGACTAGCGGCCTACAATGAGCAGTTCTTC.

The chain combines TRBV27 with TRBJ2-4, with D possibly matching TRBD2 (6 bases). Per the germline V gene, CDR1 is MNHEY and CDR2 is SMNVEV (reference sequence). Trimming removed 3 bases from V and 0 bases from J, with 9 bases in between. The CDR3 loop spans 15 amino acids. The CDR3 region is CASSLGRLAKNIQYF. DNA of the CDR3: TGTGCCAGCAGTTTGGGGAGGCTAGCCAAAAACATTCAGTACTTC.

The CDR3 loop is CASSYAGDSYYEQYF. The CDR3, as DNA: TGTGCCAGCAGTTACGCAGGGGACAGTTATTACGAGCAGTACTTC. The rearrangement links TRBV6-5 to TRBJ2-7, with TRBD1 matching 7 bases. Per germline, CDR1 MNHEY and CDR2 SVGAGI. The length of the CDR3 is 15 residues. The trim removed 2 bases at V and 4 bases at J, leaving 8 bases unmatched.

The chain has TRBV7-8 and TRBJ1-1; D gene unclear. The V gene lost 5 bases and the J gene lost 3 bases, with 7 bases spanning the gap. This CDR3 region has 12 residues. Germline lookup yields CDR1 SGHVS and CDR2 FQNEAQ. CDR3 region: CASSPVDTEAFF. CDR3 DNA sequence: TGTGCCAGCAGCCCCGTGGACACTGAAGCTTTCTTT.

This chain uses TRBV5-1 with TRBJ2-7; 9 nucleotides line up with TRBD2. The CDR3 is 15 residues long. Unmatched junction bases numbered 11, after V lost 4 bases and J lost 6 bases. Germline V gives CDR1 SGHRS, CDR2 YFSETQ. CDR3 DNA sequence: TGCGCCAGCAGCGCGGTCGCTAGCGGGGACGGCGAGCAGTACTTC. As protein: CASSAVASGDGEQYF.

This chain links TRBV5-5 with TRBJ1-5; TRBD1 might be the D (6 bases). The germline CDR1 and CDR2 sequences are SGHKS and YYEKEE (reference sequence). V was trimmed by 1 base and J by 5 bases, leaving 16 bases between them. The CDR3 length is 16 residues. In nucleotides, the CDR3 is TGTGCCAGCAGCTTGAGGGCAGGGGCAAGTGATCAGCCCCAGCATTTT. Translation: CASSLRAGASDQPQHF.

This clone came up once. The chain uses TRBV3-1 (or the pseudogene TRBV3-2) and TRBJ2-1; TRBD2 matches 7 bases. V was pared by 4 bases and J by 5 bases, with 11 bases of the junction left unmatched. CDR3 length: 16 residues. CDR1 is LGHDT, CDR2 YNNKEL, per germline (reference sequence). The CDR3 region is CASSPSLARTHNEQFF. The DNA of the CDR3 is TGTGCCAGCAGCCCGTCACTAGCGCGCACACACAATGAGCAGTTCTTC.